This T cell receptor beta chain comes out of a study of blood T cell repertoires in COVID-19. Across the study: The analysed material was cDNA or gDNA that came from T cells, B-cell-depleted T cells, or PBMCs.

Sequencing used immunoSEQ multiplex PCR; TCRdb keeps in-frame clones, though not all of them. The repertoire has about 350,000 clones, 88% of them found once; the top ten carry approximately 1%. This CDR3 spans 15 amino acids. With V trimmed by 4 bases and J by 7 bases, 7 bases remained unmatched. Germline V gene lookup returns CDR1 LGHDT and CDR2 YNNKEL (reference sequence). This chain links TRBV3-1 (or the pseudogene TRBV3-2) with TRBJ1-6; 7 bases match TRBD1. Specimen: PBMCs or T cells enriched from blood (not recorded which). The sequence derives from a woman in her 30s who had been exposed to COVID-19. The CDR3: CASSPRQGTNSPLHF. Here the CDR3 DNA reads TGTGCCAGCAGCCCTAGACAGGGCACGAATTCACCCCTCCACTTT.